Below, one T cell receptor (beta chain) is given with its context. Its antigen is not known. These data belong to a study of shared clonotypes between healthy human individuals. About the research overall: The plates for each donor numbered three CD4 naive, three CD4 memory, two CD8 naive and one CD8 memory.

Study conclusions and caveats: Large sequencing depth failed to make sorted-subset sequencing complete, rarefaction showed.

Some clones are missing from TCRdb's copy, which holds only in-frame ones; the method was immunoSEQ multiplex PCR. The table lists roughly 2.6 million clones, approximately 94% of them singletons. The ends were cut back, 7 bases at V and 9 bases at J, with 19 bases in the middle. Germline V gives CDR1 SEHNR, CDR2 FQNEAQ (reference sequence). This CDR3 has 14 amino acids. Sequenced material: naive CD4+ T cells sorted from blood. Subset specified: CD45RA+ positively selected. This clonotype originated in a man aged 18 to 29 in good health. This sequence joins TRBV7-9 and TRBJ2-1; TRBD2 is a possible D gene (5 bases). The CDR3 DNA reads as TGTGCCAGCACCACGCATCACGAAGGAGGTGAGCAGTTCTTC. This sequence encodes CASTTHHEGGEQFF.